The 22 T cell receptor beta chains below all came from one sample that was sequenced in a study of T cell changes during pregnancy in multiple sclerosis. Sequenced by immunoSEQ multiplex PCR; TCRdb stores in-frame clones only, minus some. This table has almost 50,000 clones, approximately 94% appearing once. The material sequenced was CD4+ T cells from peripheral blood mononuclear cells, taken in the third trimester of pregnancy. These receptors originate from a female donor with multiple sclerosis, enrolled in a pregnancy study.

The chain is built from TRBV9 and TRBJ2-1; weak D call: TRBD2 (6 bases). Germline V lookup: CDR1 SGDLS, CDR2 YYNGEE. The germline V and J ends were trimmed by 1 base and 2 bases, with 13 bases remaining between them. CDR3 length: 16 amino acids. CDR3 sequence (DNA): TGTGCCAGCAGCGTATTGGGGACTCAGACCTACAATGAGCAGTTCTTC. The encoded protein is CASSVLGTQTYNEQFF. Supplemented by reference TRBV9 and TRBJ2-1, the full variable domain reads DSGVTQTPKHLITATGQRVTLRCSPRSGDLSVYWYQQSLDQGLQFLIQYYNGEERAKGNILERFSAQQFPDLHSELNLSSLELGDSALYFCASSVLGTQTYNEQFFGPGTRLTVL.

The CDR3 loop reads CASSYGGRVTYNEQFF. The CDR3 coding sequence is TGTGCCAGCAGTTACGGCGGGAGGGTTACATACAATGAGCAGTTCTTC. The V and J genes are TRBV6-5 and TRBJ2-1, with TRBD2 matching 9 bases. The germline gives CDR1 MNHEY, CDR2 SVGAGI. V trimming: 2 bases; J trimming: 4 bases; junction bases outside the gene matches: 6. The CDR3 covers 16 residues.

The V gene is TRBV29-1, the J gene TRBJ2-5, with 8 nucleotides matching TRBD2. Germline V gene data show CDR1 as SQVTM and CDR2 as ANQGSEA. V dropped 4 bases and J dropped 5; count of bases not matched to a gene: 12. The CDR3 spans 15 residues. The CDR3 sequence is CSVGPLAGGVETQYF. The CDR3 nucleotides are TGCAGCGTTGGCCCTCTGGCGGGGGGCGTGGAGACCCAGTACTTC.

The V and J genes are TRBV5-6 and TRBJ2-7; D may be TRBD2 (5 bases). The V gene lost 6 bases and the J gene lost 3 bases, with 19 bases spanning the gap. CDR1 and CDR2 (germline): SGHDT, YYEEEE. This CDR3 is 15 amino acids long. CDR3 residues: CASTSNGEKVYEQYF. In DNA, the CDR3 is TGTGCCAGCACCTCGAATGGGGAGAAGGTCTACGAGCAGTACTTC. The whole variable domain, filled in from reference TRBV5-6 and TRBJ2-7, reads DAGVTQSPTHLIKTRGQQVTLRCSPKSGHDTVSWYQQALGQGPQFIFQYYEEEERQRGNFPDRFSGHQFPNYSSELNVNALLLGDSALYLCASTSNGEKVYEQYFGPGTRLTVT.

The chain is built from TRBV5-1 and TRBJ1-1; D is unclear. Between the trimmed V and J ends, which lost 7 bases and 1 base, there was a span of 11 bases. In germline, CDR1 is SGHRS, CDR2 YFSETQ. CDR3 length: 13 amino acids. The CDR3 DNA is TGCGCCAGCGGCCCCATTTCGAACACTGAAGCTTTCTTT. This sequence encodes CASGPISNTEAFF.

The V gene is TRBV7-3, the J gene TRBJ2-1; 11 nucleotides line up with TRBD1. This CDR3 spans 14 amino acids. CDR1 and CDR2 (germline): SGHTA, FQGTGA. V was clipped by 2 bases and J by 7 bases; unmatched bases: 1. The CDR3 DNA reads TGTGCCAGCAGCTTAGGGACAGGGGGTAATGAGCAGTTCTTC. Its translation is CASSLGTGGNEQFF.

The chain is built from TRBV5-4 and TRBJ2-3; possible D gene TRBD2, 5 bases. V was trimmed by 2 bases and J by 2 bases, leaving 9 bases between them. CDR1 is SGHNT and CDR2 is YYREEE in the germline V gene (reference sequence). The CDR3 has 14 residues. CDR3 nucleotide sequence: TGTGCCAGCAGCTTCCGCGACTACACAGATACGCAGTATTTT. Protein sequence: CASSFRDYTDTQYF.

The chain uses TRBV27 and TRBJ2-1; the D is unclear. Germline V gene sequence: CDR1 MNHEY, CDR2 SMNVEV (reference sequence). Between the trimmed V and J ends, which lost 5 bases and 7 bases, there was a span of 24 bases. There are 17 residues in the CDR3. The CDR3 sequence is CASSPRLASTSANEQFF. In nucleotides, the CDR3 is TGTGCCAGCAGTCCTAGGTTAGCTTCAACGAGTGCTAATGAGCAGTTCTTC.

The chain combines TRBV10-3 with TRBJ1-4, with 8 bases aligning to TRBD1. Germline V gives CDR1 ENHRY, CDR2 SYGVKD. CDR3 length: 14 amino acids. V gave up 6 bases and J gave up 6 bases; unmatched junction bases: 6. The CDR3 sequence: CAISGQGTHEKLFF. CDR3 nucleotide sequence: TGTGCCATCAGCGGACAGGGAACGCATGAAAAACTGTTTTTT.

The chain recombines TRBV11-2 with TRBJ2-7; 9 bases match TRBD1. Germline trimming cut 3 bases from V and 2 bases from J; bases unmatched to any gene: 5. The CDR3 is 15 amino acids. Per the germline V gene, CDR1 is SGHAT and CDR2 is FQNNGV. CDR3 sequence: CASSLGQGDTYEQYF. The CDR3 coding sequence is TGTGCCAGCAGCTTGGGACAGGGTGACACCTACGAGCAGTACTTC.

V gene TRBV19 combines with J gene TRBJ2-3, with 8 bases identical to TRBD2. In germline, CDR1 is LNHDA, CDR2 SQIVND (reference sequence). V lost 5 bases and J lost 2; bases outside the gene matches: 6. The CDR3 extends over 15 amino acids. CDR3 loop: CASSGREALTDTQYF. The CDR3 DNA reads TGTGCCAGTAGTGGGCGGGAGGCCCTCACAGATACGCAGTATTTT.

This chain joins TRBV27 and TRBJ1-2; 8 nucleotides agree with TRBD1. Germline CDR1 and CDR2: MNHEY and SMNVEV (reference sequence). The CDR3 runs to 15 residues. V was clipped by 5 bases and J by 7 bases; unmatched bases: 12. The CDR3 nucleotides read TGTGCCAGCAGTGGACAGGGCACTAGGCTTTTTGGCTACACCTTC. Residues: CASSGQGTRLFGYTF.

The chain combines TRBV5-1 with TRBJ2-1, with D maybe TRBD1 (5 bases). This CDR3 has 13 amino acids. From germline, CDR1 is SGHRS and CDR2 YFSETQ. V lost 2 bases and J 9 bases, leaving 12 bases between the germline ends. The CDR3 spells CASSFDSSGEQFF. The CDR3 region has the DNA TGCGCCAGCAGCTTTGACAGTTCCGGTGAGCAGTTCTTC.

The rearrangement joins TRBV7-6 to TRBJ2-2, with a tentative D call TRBD1 (6 bases). Per germline, CDR1 SGHVS and CDR2 FNYEAQ. This CDR3 comprises 15 residues. Trimming pared 1 base from V and 4 bases from J, leaving 10 bases between. CDR3 region: CASSLVVGGTGELFF. CDR3 nucleotides: TGTGCCAGCAGCTTAGTAGTAGGGGGCACCGGGGAGCTGTTTTTT.

The V and J genes are TRBV6-1 and TRBJ1-2; TRBD1 agrees at 8 bases. This CDR3 spans 15 amino acids. Germline loops: CDR1 MNHNS, CDR2 SASEGT. The V gene end was trimmed by 6 bases and the J gene end by 4 bases; junction bases not matched to a gene: 10. CDR3 loop: CASSPQTDRAYGYTF. CDR3 coding DNA: TGTGCCAGCAGCCCCCAAACGGACAGGGCCTATGGCTACACCTTC.

The J gene is TRBJ1-1, the V gene TRBV18; 8 bases agree with TRBD1. CDR1 and CDR2 (germline): KGHSH, LQKENI. The CDR3 spans 15 residues. The trim removed 2 bases at V and 1 base at J, leaving 3 bases unmatched. CDR3 protein: CASSPNRGENTEAFF. The DNA for the CDR3 is TGTGCCAGCTCACCAAACAGGGGGGAGAACACTGAAGCTTTCTTT.

In this sample, this clone turned up once. The rearrangement joins TRBV11-3 to TRBJ1-1, with D unresolved. From germline, CDR1 is SGHNT and CDR2 YENEEA. Trimming removed 0 bases from V and 10 bases from J, with 21 bases in between. The CDR3 runs to 16 residues. This CDR3 is CASSLDTRGHNNRAFF. CDR3 DNA: TGTGCCAGCAGCTTAGATACACGGGGTCATAACAATCGAGCTTTCTTT.

The gene calls are TRBV4-1 and TRBJ1-1, with 8 bases matching TRBD1. Per germline, CDR1 MGHRA and CDR2 YSYEKL. Trimming cost V 9 bases and J 4 bases; bases outside gene matches: 7. The CDR3 runs to 13 residues. This chain's CDR3 is CASDRGEGTEAFF. The CDR3 DNA reads TGCGCCAGTGACAGGGGCGAGGGCACTGAAGCTTTCTTT.

The chain joins TRBV30 to TRBJ2-1, with 12 bases matching TRBD2. From germline, CDR1 is GTSNPN and CDR2 SVGIG (reference sequence). CDR3 length: 15 residues. Unmatched junction bases numbered 7, after V lost 7 bases and J lost 3 bases. Here the CDR3 reads CASEPTSGGYNEQFF. In nucleotides, the CDR3 is TGTGCCTCTGAACCGACTAGCGGGGGCTACAATGAGCAGTTCTTC.

This sequence joins TRBV16 and TRBJ2-7; 8 positions match TRBD2. This CDR3 is built from 16 residues. The V and J ends lost 2 bases and 3 bases, in that order; junction bases with no gene match: 9. From germline, CDR1 is KGHSY and CDR2 FQNENV. This chain's CDR3 is CASSQASGSWVYEQYF. CDR3 DNA sequence: TGTGCCAGCAGCCAAGCCAGCGGGAGCTGGGTCTACGAGCAGTACTTC.

The DNA of the CDR3 is TGTGCCAGCAGCTTAGTGGAGGGGAAGTCGCCAGAAGCTTTCTTT. Protein product: CASSLVEGKSPEAFF. The rearrangement joins TRBV7-8 to TRBJ1-1, with D perhaps matching TRBD1 (5 bases). V was cut by 1 base and J by 8 bases, with 17 bases left in between. Germline V gene data show CDR1 as SGHVS and CDR2 as FQNEAQ. This CDR3 comprises 15 residues.

The CDR3 protein is CASSHRWTEAFF. CDR3 in DNA: TGTGCCAGCAGTCACCGGTGGACTGAAGCTTTCTTT. The V call is TRBV6-6, the J call TRBJ1-1; no definite D call. Germline assignment: CDR1 MNHNY and CDR2 SVGAGI (reference sequence). The CDR3 totals 12 residues. Between the trimmed V and J ends, which lost 5 bases and 5 bases, there was a span of 9 bases.